This entry describes one TCR beta chain. Its antigen has not been determined. No quality values exist for individual bases; no much larger clone is one base distant. This entry is derived from a study of cytomegalovirus exposure and HLA in healthy donors (dated by TCRdb to about 2017). With respect to the entire study: In an earlier analysis of approximately 640 of the donors, approximately 300 Gb of sequence data and 100 million or so unique TCR beta sequences from about 190 million T cells were reported. An early release covering roughly 640 HLA-typed donors comprised around 300 gigabases of sequencing data and tens of millions of unique TCR sequences. Of the approximately 400 genotyped donors, 81% fell in the genetic ancestry cluster associated with self-reported Caucasian donors. The study aimed to test whether signatures of past pathogen exposure could be identified by cataloging public T cell receptors. The T cell repertoires of around 730 subjects were profiled by immunosequencing and related to cytomegalovirus serostatus. Besides the first cohort of some 670 subjects, a separate validation cohort made up of around 120 different subjects was used. High-throughput TCR immunosequencing, statistical association of individual TCRs with disease status, and machine learning were combined to predict cytomegalovirus infection status. To study patterns of TCR occurrence, a later analysis re-analyzed previously published TCR beta repertoires from more than 550 donors and added high-resolution HLA genotyping. In the later analysis, no new phenotypic data were used to find candidate immune exposures; instead, reliance was placed on TCR beta sequences and their occurrence across donors. To decide whether each TCR beta V gene segment behaved as functional or pseudogenic, an earlier analysis of approximately 600 of the donors relied on high-throughput TCR beta sequencing. Donor age, sex, ethnicity and CMV serostatus were compiled alongside the repertoire data. A later genetic analysis took genome-wide SNP genotypes for 398 of the 666 donors and used that subset as a discovery cohort. Every discovery cohort repertoire had been produced on one sequencing platform. Both class I and class II loci were covered by HLA typing, at four-digit resolution. The number of typed donors differed by locus: roughly 629-640 for A, B, C, DRB1 and DQB1; 500 to 550 for DQA1; approximately 610 for DPA1; and roughly 470 for DPB1. Because of strong linkage in the cohort, five DR-DQ haplotypes were treated as single units for association and clustering. Among about 400 genotyped donors of the cohort, an average of roughly 230,000 unique TCR beta nucleotide sequences was sequenced per donor, of which approximately 19% were non-productive. Results and caveats for the whole study, not just this receptor: Most TCR sequences were seen in very few donors, while some public TCRs were found in many individuals. Correlated functional status among segregating V segments might reflect linkage disequilibrium, but an unknown experimental factor could not be ruled out. In a later analysis, HLA-associated TCR beta chains were found to be more clonally expanded and to have lower generation probabilities than equally common non-associated chains. The authors suggested that the approach could potentially be extended to other disease states and immunological phenotypes. Over 15 rarely observed V segments, including chromosome 9 orphons, were excluded from the earlier analysis of 550 to 700 of the donors because counts were too low. In a later analysis, most CMV-associated TCR beta chains were found to appear HLA-restricted, with HLA associations seemingly driven largely by CMV exposure. For the cohort, immune exposure information was limited to CMV serostatus. The classifier was reported to diagnose cytomegalovirus status with high specificity and sensitivity in both the original and validation cohorts. A total of roughly 160 TCR beta chains were listed by the study as associated with cytomegalovirus. An earlier analysis of approximately 500 of the donors showed that most TCR beta V segments appeared in productive rearrangements either about 87% or about 30% of the time, which broadly matched IMGT annotations. A group of highly shared sequence variants was considered likely to be a technical artifact of the sequencing pipeline. In a later analysis, some 18,000 TCR beta sequences were associated with specific HLA alleles at a false discovery rate of 0.05. Three of the identified cytomegalovirus-associated TCR beta chains were confirmed in vitro to be specific for cytomegalovirus antigens. Because the 87-base-pair reads could not distinguish some IMGT-functional V segments, including TRBV6-2 and TRBV6-3, those segments were excluded. V-gene and J-gene trimming of TCR beta chains was associated with a missense DCLRE1C variant in a later genetic analysis, and the association was replicated in an independent cohort. Only TCR beta chains were sequenced in this cohort, and the absence of alpha or paired-chain data limited detectable features. Because HLA typing was unavailable for some donors at each locus, only the typed subset was used in association tests. Assigning TCR associations to individual alleles was difficult when HLA alleles, especially DR and DQ, strongly co-occurred. Presence/absence analyses assumed roughly uniform sequencing depth across donors, an assumption that may not hold. A further reported finding was that TCR beta sequences accurately predicted the HLA-A and HLA-B alleles for most subjects in the first cohort. According to a later analysis, TCR association rates differed among HLA loci, with DRB1 alleles showing the most associated TCRs and HLA-C alleles showing the fewest. Compared with the roughly 720-donor mean, donors in an Asian-associated ancestry cluster had fewer N-insertions in productive TCRs, according to a later genetic analysis. Several of the top co-occurrence clusters appeared to be linked to parvovirus B19, influenza, CMV and Epstein-Barr virus, according to a later analysis.

Receptor amplification or capture employed the immunoSEQ multiplex PCR assay. A mixture of 60 forward primers for TCR Vbeta segments and 13 reverse primers for TCR Jbeta segments was used in the multiplex PCR. The CDR3 region of rearranged TCR beta genes was amplified from genomic DNA by a multiplex PCR assay. The Illumina HiSeq System was used to sequence the amplified TCR beta libraries as 87-base-pair reads. For the original study's pipeline: In a later analysis, some 80 million unique TCR beta chains were counted across the 500 to 850 repertoires, and around 11 million of these chains were shared by at least two donors. Raw reads were error-corrected and collapsed into unique sequences with a nearest-neighbor algorithm that merged closely related sequences to remove PCR and sequencing errors. CDR3 sequences were aligned to IMGT reference sequences to assign V, D and J gene segments. For a sequence to be retained, a match of at least six nucleotides to both a V gene segment and a J gene segment was required. A rearrangement was called productive if the CDR3 had no stop codons and remained in frame with V and J, and every other rearrangement was called non-productive. CDR3 was defined according to IMGT convention as the region running from the second conserved V-encoded cysteine to the conserved J-encoded phenylalanine. In an earlier analysis of 500 to 650 of the donors, sequences lacking an unambiguous match to a single V gene segment were excluded. In an earlier analysis of several hundred of the donors, V segments were called functional above 56.7% productive rearrangements and were called segregating when the between-donor standard deviation exceeded 5%. A statistical classification framework was developed to diagnose cytomegalovirus status using the catalog of TCR beta chain sequences. A later analysis assigned V and J genes by comparing TCR nucleotide sequences with IMGT/GENE-DB human TR gene sequences. The TCRdist pipeline was used in a later analysis to assign CDR3 sequences and most-parsimonious VDJ recombination scenarios. In a later analysis, every TCR beta chain was defined by the combination of its CDR3 amino acid sequence and its V-gene family, and reads without a unique V-gene family were dropped. To address suspected cross-contamination and a sequencing artifact, a later analysis removed approximately 590 highly shared, low-generation-probability nucleotide sequences. For each public chain, a later analysis derived a clonal expansion index from normalized ranks of inferred template counts within each repertoire. Generation probabilities in a later analysis came from a VDJ recombination model fitted to out-of-frame rearrangements, and those results were checked against IGoR. A later analysis scored TCR-TCR, TCR-HLA and TCR-CMV co-occurrence with hypergeometric tests, applying a repertoire-size bias correction to TCR pairs. A later analysis estimated false discovery rates by permuting HLA or CMV assignments 20 times. In a later analysis, co-occurring TCRs were grouped using DBSCAN, and TCRdist sequence similarity was added for clustering within HLA-allele-positive subsets. Repertoires with fewer than 30,000 or more than 120,000 public chains, plus five repertoires with anomalous nucleotide sharing, were excluded from co-occurrence clustering. Imported from immuneACCESS, the table was reduced by TCRdb to in-frame sequences with V and J called. These copies leave out some clones; in studies compared against another copy, an unresolved V gene accounts for under half, and the cause of the remainder is not known. For V, J and clone size, that table is used; D and trimming come from the DNA. Within this sample are more than 80,000 clones, with roughly 76% of them counted one time only. The leading ten clones occupy 15% to 20% of the sample.

The CDR3 runs 15 amino acids, cysteine and phenylalanine included. The kept DNA is CDR3 alone, 45 bases in frame from the first base. CDR1 LNHNV and CDR2 YYDKDF were looked up in the germline V gene (reference sequence). The cohort consisted of approximately 670 healthy bone marrow donors. At the time of sampling, all cohort members were nominally healthy, though unrecorded immune exposures were likely present. The donor tested CMV seropositive and was one of the 289 seropositive cohort members. Every donor gave a peripheral blood sample, and the peripheral blood mononuclear cells from that sample were used for TCR beta sequencing. The Qiagen DNeasy Blood Extraction Kit was used to extract genomic DNA from the blood cell samples.

The sequence was collected from a woman in her sixties or seventies in good health and CMV-seropositive. Sequencing input: PBMCs. The V gene is TRBV15 and the J gene is TRBJ2-5, and TRBD2 matches 9 of the central bases. TRBJ2-7 explains the end of the DNA better; the J call may be wrong. Read as DNA, the sequence is TGTGCCACCAGACCTGGACTAGCGATGATCTACGAGCAGTACTTC. This gives the protein CATRPGLAMIYEQYF.